This record looks at one T cell receptor beta chain sequence and its context. Trimming stripped 0 bases from V and 0 bases from J, with 8 bases between. The CDR3 extends over 15 amino acids. The source of the sample is a study of control samples from healthy donors and cancer patients. Repertoires were generated with immunoSEQ multiplex PCR, while TCRdb's copy carries only in-frame clones and drops some. The sample yields 150,000 to 200,000 clones, 91% seen once. The J gene is TRBJ2-3, the V gene TRBV5-3, with D unresolved. TRBV5-3 is reported as an ORF; its role is uncertain. The source is a woman aged 30 to 39 in good health. The specimen was blood. CDR3 amino acids: CARSLVVTSTDTQYF. The CDR3 DNA follows: TGTGCCAGAAGCTTGGTAGTAACTAGCACAGATACGCAGTATTTT.